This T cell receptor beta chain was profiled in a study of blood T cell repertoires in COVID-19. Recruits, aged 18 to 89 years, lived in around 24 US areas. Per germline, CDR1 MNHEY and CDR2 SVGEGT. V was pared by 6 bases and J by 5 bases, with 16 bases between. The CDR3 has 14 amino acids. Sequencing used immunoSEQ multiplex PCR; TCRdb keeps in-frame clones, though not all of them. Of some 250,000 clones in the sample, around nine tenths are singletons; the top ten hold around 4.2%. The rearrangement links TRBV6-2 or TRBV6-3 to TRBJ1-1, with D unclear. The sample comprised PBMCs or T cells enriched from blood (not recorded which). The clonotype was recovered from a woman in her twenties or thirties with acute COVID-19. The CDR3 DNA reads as TGTGCCAGCAGCGGAGAGTGGCGCCAAACTGAAGCTTTCTTT. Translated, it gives CASSGEWRQTEAFF.